Listed here are 23 T cell receptor beta chains from one sample, sequenced in a study of beta chain features in type 1 diabetes (dated by TCRdb to between 2017 and 2018). Receptors were amplified or captured by the immunoSEQ multiplex PCR assay. The High Capacity cDNA Reverse Transcription Kit was used to reverse transcribe all of the isolated RNA, meaning that expressed TCRB transcripts were what got sequenced. TCRdb re-hosts the immuneACCESS table, in-frame sequences only. Its copies lack some clones; in the studies checked, an unresolved V gene accounts for under half of them, and the cause for the rest is not known. Here the sample has roughly 400,000 clones; over 11% occur a single time. The ten most abundant clones make up roughly 0.038% of the sample. The sequencing sample was made of naive CD4+ T cells from blood. This sample's cell subset or site label indicates: true naive CD4+ T cells. The receptors stem from a man aged 25-45 years in good health.

Points on this clone: Other DNA sequences of this sample code for an identical CDR3. This chain connects TRBV18 to TRBJ1-2; no definite D call. The ends were cut back, 3 bases at V and 3 bases at J, with 8 bases in the middle. This CDR3 is 13 amino acids long. The germline V gene encodes CDR1 KGHSH and CDR2 LQKENI. CDR3 in DNA: TGTGCCAGCTCACCGGGCGGAGACTATGGCTACACCTTC. Translated: CASSPGGDYGYTF.

This clone has a handful of counts. The rearrangement links TRBV11-2 to TRBJ2-6, with TRBD1 matching 10 bases. V lost 3 bases and J lost 5; bases outside the gene matches: 13. CDR3 size: 19 residues. Germline V lookup: CDR1 SGHAT, CDR2 FQNNGV. The chain's CDR3 is CASSFLGQGTPKRANVLTF. The CDR3 coding sequence is TGTGCCAGCAGCTTCCTGGGACAGGGGACGCCGAAGCGGGCCAACGTCCTGACTTTC.

CDR3 coding DNA: TGTGCCAGCAGCGTTGGTCAGGGTTTCGGTCAGCCCCAGCATTTT. Amino acids: CASSVGQGFGQPQHF. The rearrangement uses TRBV9 and TRBJ1-5; possible D gene TRBD1, 5 bases. CDR1 and CDR2 (germline): SGDLS, YYNGEE. CDR3 size: 15 residues. Trimming left V 2 bases short and J 6 bases short, with 15 bases between.

V usage is TRBV6-6 and J usage is TRBJ2-5; D perhaps matches TRBD1 (5 bases). Trimming removed 7 bases at V and 4 bases at J, with 16 bases between. The CDR3 runs to 14 residues. CDR1 is MNHNY and CDR2 is SVGAGI in the germline V gene (reference sequence). The CDR3 region has the DNA TGTGCCAGCACCACTGACAGAAGTCGAGAGACCCAGTACTTC. This gives the protein CASTTDRSRETQYF.

The rearrangement links TRBV2 to TRBJ1-5, with 8 bases that match TRBD1. The germline V gene has CDR1 SNHLY and CDR2 FYNNEI. The ends lost 10 bases at V and 5 bases at J; junction bases unmatched: 7. The CDR3 has 13 residues. The CDR3 sequence is CAIGQGEYQPQHF. For the CDR3, the DNA is TGTGCCATCGGACAGGGCGAGTATCAGCCCCAGCATTTT.

The CDR3 DNA sequence: TGTGCCAGCTCACCATTGGCGGCGAACTATGGCTACACCTTC. Protein product: CASSPLAANYGYTF. The rearrangement uses TRBV18 and TRBJ1-2; no clear D gene. Per the germline V gene, CDR1 is KGHSH and CDR2 is LQKENI. The CDR3 has 14 residues. V was trimmed by 2 bases and J by 2 bases, leaving 9 bases between them.

This clone was observed a handful of times. V is TRBV9 and J is TRBJ1-4; 7 bases match TRBD1. The germline V gene encodes CDR1 SGDLS and CDR2 YYNGEE. This CDR3 comprises 15 residues. The ends lost 4 bases at V and 3 bases at J; junction bases unmatched: 6. The CDR3 loop is CASSPRDRSNEKLFF. CDR3 sequence (DNA): TGTGCCAGCAGCCCCCGGGACAGATCTAATGAAAAACTGTTTTTT. The whole variable domain, filled in from reference TRBV9 and TRBJ1-4, reads DSGVTQTPKHLITATGQRVTLRCSPRSGDLSVYWYQQSLDQGLQFLIQYYNGEERAKGNILERFSAQQFPDLHSELNLSSLELGDSALYFCASSPRDRSNEKLFFGSGTQLSVL.

The V and J genes are TRBV9 and TRBJ1-1; D is unclear. Trimming took off 4 bases at V and 4 bases at J, with 5 bases between the two ends. CDR3 length: 11 amino acids. The germline gives CDR1 SGDLS, CDR2 YYNGEE. The CDR3 spells CASSPVTEAFF. DNA for the CDR3: TGTGCCAGCAGCCCGGTCACTGAAGCTTTCTTT.

V is TRBV18 and J is TRBJ2-6; D not certain. Trimming pared 3 bases from V and 4 bases from J, leaving 7 bases between. CDR3 size: 14 residues. Germline V gene data show CDR1 as KGHSH and CDR2 as LQKENI. CDR3 region: CASSPLDGANVLTF. Written as DNA, the CDR3 is TGTGCCAGCTCACCCCTCGACGGGGCCAACGTCCTGACTTTC.

This clone showed up just a few times. The chain uses TRBV10-2 and TRBJ2-7; a possible D gene is TRBD1 (5 bases). Germline CDR1 WSHSY, CDR2 SAAADI. This CDR3 spans 13 amino acids. V was clipped by 2 bases and J by 1 base, with 6 bases between them. The CDR3 reads CASSEQGSYEQYF. Here the CDR3 DNA reads TGCGCCAGCAGTGAGCAGGGTTCCTACGAGCAGTACTTC.

This chain uses TRBV7-9 with TRBJ1-1, with 7 nucleotides matching TRBD1. CDR3 length equals 14 residues. The germline CDR1 and CDR2 sequences are SEHNR and FQNEAQ (reference sequence). Unmatched junction bases numbered 8, after V lost 5 bases and J lost 5 bases. This chain's CDR3 is CASSPGTEGTEAFF. The CDR3 coding sequence is TGTGCCAGCAGCCCCGGGACAGAGGGGACTGAAGCTTTCTTT.

This chain joins TRBV6-6 and TRBJ2-7; 8 nucleotides agree with TRBD2. Trimming took 2 bases from V and 7 from J; bases not matched to a gene: 10. The V gene's germline CDR1 is MNHNY and CDR2 SVGAGI (reference sequence). This CDR3 region has 15 residues. CDR3 DNA sequence: TGTGCCAGCAGTTACAGACAAAGCGGGAGCGAGGAGCAGTACGTC. Amino acids: CASSYRQSGSEEQYV.

The chain combines TRBV5-4 with TRBJ2-6; the match to TRBD1 covers 9 bases. Trimming cost V 4 bases and J 2 bases; bases outside gene matches: 10. Germline loops: CDR1 SGHNT, CDR2 YYREEE (reference sequence). The CDR3 loop spans 18 amino acids. The chain's CDR3 is CASSQPRTGEAGANVLTF. Written as DNA, the CDR3 is TGTGCCAGCAGCCAACCTCGGACAGGGGAGGCTGGGGCCAACGTCCTGACTTTC.

The chain is built from TRBV4-2 and TRBJ2-5; D remains unclear. The V end was cut by 0 bases, the J end by 5 bases, with 13 bases between. CDR1 and CDR2 from the germline V gene are LGHNA and YNFKEQ. This CDR3 has 15 amino acids. The CDR3 reads CASSQDGKFLETQYF. The CDR3 region has the DNA TGTGCCAGCAGCCAAGACGGTAAATTCTTGGAGACCCAGTACTTC.

This clone has ten or more counts. The chain links TRBV10-3 to TRBJ2-6; tentative D call: TRBD1 (6 bases). CDR1 ENHRY and CDR2 SYGVKD come from the germline V gene. V was cut by 4 bases and J by 1 base, with 20 bases left in between. The CDR3 runs to 19 residues. CDR3 DNA sequence: TGTGCCATCAGTGTTACTCCACCGGGACATCCATCTGGGGCCAACGTCCTGACTTTC. Amino acid sequence: CAISVTPPGHPSGANVLTF.

This clone was observed a few times. This sequence joins TRBV7-2 and TRBJ2-7, with 8 bases lining up with TRBD1. The CDR3 covers 14 residues. The junction had 5 bases not matched to a gene; V was cut back by 3 bases and J by 4 bases. The V gene's germline CDR1 is SGHTA and CDR2 FQGNSA. DNA for the CDR3: TGTGCCAGCAGCTTCCGGGACAGGAGGTACGAGCAGTACTTC. Translated, it gives CASSFRDRRYEQYF.

The gene calls are TRBV9 and TRBJ2-1, with 7 positions matching TRBD2. V shed 5 bases, J shed 6 bases, and the junction held 8 bases outside the gene matches. The CDR3 length is 14 residues. The V gene's germline CDR1 is SGDLS and CDR2 YYNGEE. The CDR3, as DNA: TGTGCCAGCAGTAAACGGGAGGCTTTCAATGAGCAGTTCTTC. Translated: CASSKREAFNEQFF.

This clone was observed a few times. The CDR3 DNA sequence: TGTGCCAGCAGGGAGGGACTAGCGAGTAATGAGCAGTTCTTC. Encoded protein: CASREGLASNEQFF. The J gene is TRBJ2-1, the V gene TRBV2; 10 bases are a match to TRBD2. V trimming: 6 bases; J trimming: 7 bases; junction bases outside the gene matches: 6. CDR3 length: 14 residues. Looked up from germline, CDR1 is SNHLY and CDR2 is FYNNEI.

This clone has more than one count but fewer than ten. The V gene is TRBV14, the J gene TRBJ2-1, with 7 bases fitting TRBD2. The CDR3 sequence is 15 residues long. Germline assignment: CDR1 SGHDN and CDR2 FVKESK. Trimming took 4 bases from V and 9 from J; bases not matched to a gene: 12. This CDR3 reads CASSPYSGLRAEQFF. CDR3 DNA sequence: TGTGCCAGCAGCCCCTATAGCGGGCTTAGGGCTGAGCAGTTCTTC.

This clone was seen more than once but under ten times. The chain uses TRBV2 and TRBJ2-1; 9 nucleotides line up with TRBD1. CDR3 length: 14 residues. Germline-derived CDR1 and CDR2 are SNHLY and FYNNEI. Germline trimming cut 3 bases from V and 8 bases from J; bases unmatched to any gene: 5. The CDR3 DNA reads as TGTGCCAGCAGTGAGACAGGGGGTTATGATGAGCAGTTCTTC. Amino acids: CASSETGGYDEQFF.

This chain links TRBV5-4 with TRBJ2-7, with 10 bases lining up with TRBD2. The CDR3 runs 14 residues. CDR1 is SGHNT and CDR2 is YYREEE in the germline V gene (reference sequence). V was clipped by 3 bases and J by 4 bases; unmatched bases: 4. Written as DNA, the CDR3 is TGTGCCAGCAGCTCTAGCGGGAGAGGGTACGAGCAGTACGTC. It translates to CASSSSGRGYEQYV.

This clone was counted a few times. The rearrangement uses TRBV4-3 and TRBJ1-2; D unresolved. V dropped 0 bases and J dropped 2 bases, with 7 bases sitting between them. Germline lookup yields CDR1 LGHNA and CDR2 YSLEER. CDR3 size: 14 residues. As DNA, the CDR3 is TGCGCCAGCAGCCAAGATCCGGGCAACTATGGCTACACCTTC. Residues: CASSQDPGNYGYTF.

Only a few counts were recorded for this clone. This chain connects TRBV14 to TRBJ2-3; D is perhaps TRBD2 (6 bases). Germline CDR1 reads SGHDN; CDR2 reads FVKESK. The CDR3 is 14 amino acids. Trimming stripped 4 bases from V and 2 bases from J, with 10 bases between. CDR3 DNA: TGTGCCAGCAGCCGGCGGGAATACACAGATACGCAGTATTTT. It encodes CASSRREYTDTQYF. The full variable domain, completed using reference TRBV14 and TRBJ2-3, is EAGVTQFPSHSVIEKGQTVTLRCDPISGHDNLYWYRRVMGKEIKFLLHFVKESKQDESGMPNNRFLAERTGGTYSTLKVQPAELEDSGVYFCASSRREYTDTQYFGPGTRLTVL.